Listed here are 8 T cell receptor beta chains from one sample, sequenced in a study of blood T cell repertoires in COVID-19. Produced via immunoSEQ multiplex PCR; TCRdb's table is partial and in-frame only. The sample holds 390,000 or so clones; approximately 90% are singletons and the top ten take around 1%. Sequencing input: PBMCs or T cells enriched from blood (not recorded which). All receptors derive from a man younger than 30 who had recovered from COVID-19.

This chain links TRBV5-8 with TRBJ2-3; a possible D gene is TRBD1 (5 bases). Trimming took 3 bases from V and 5 from J, leaving 16 bases between them. Per the germline V gene, CDR1 is SGHTS and CDR2 is YDEGEE. The CDR3 runs 15 residues. CDR3 nucleotide sequence: TGTGCCAGCAGCTCAGGGCTCCGGCCGGGAGATACGCAGTATTTT. Amino acids: CASSSGLRPGDTQYF.

Only one count was recorded for this clone. The chain recombines TRBV5-1 with TRBJ2-3; D unresolved. The CDR3 has 16 residues. Germline V gene data show CDR1 as SGHRS and CDR2 as YFSETQ. The germline V and J ends were trimmed by 4 bases and 1 base, with 16 bases remaining between them. The chain's CDR3 is CASSPPGSPGTDTQYF. CDR3 nucleotides: TGCGCCAGCAGCCCCCCTGGTAGCCCGGGCACAGATACGCAGTATTTT.

V usage is TRBV5-1 and J usage is TRBJ2-1; 12 nucleotides line up with TRBD1. From germline, CDR1 is SGHRS and CDR2 YFSETQ. The CDR3 spans 14 residues. After removal of 4 bases from V and 9 bases from J, the junction contained 5 bases not matched to a gene. CDR3 loop: CASSAGTGGIEQFF. As DNA, the CDR3 is TGCGCCAGCAGCGCTGGGACAGGGGGCATTGAGCAGTTCTTC.

The chain carries TRBV7-2 and TRBJ1-1; D remains unclear. The CDR3 length is 11 residues. From germline, CDR1 is SGHTA and CDR2 FQGNSA. Trimming pared 10 bases from V and 1 base from J, leaving 7 bases between. The CDR3 spells CAISGNTEAFF. For the CDR3, the DNA is TGTGCCATCTCAGGGAACACTGAAGCTTTCTTT.

The chain couples TRBV5-1 to TRBJ2-1; 14 positions match TRBD2. The CDR3 contains 17 residues. The V and J ends lost 4 bases and 4 bases, in that order; junction bases with no gene match: 7. CDR1 is SGHRS, CDR2 YFSETQ, per germline. In DNA, the CDR3 is TGCGCCAGCAGCCTGACTAGCGGGGGGGCAAAATACAATGAGCAGTTCTTC. This translates into CASSLTSGGAKYNEQFF.

The chain couples TRBV24-1 to TRBJ2-5, with 10 bases aligning to TRBD2. CDR3 length equals 16 residues. Unmatched junction bases numbered 8, after V lost 4 bases and J lost 4 bases. The germline CDR1 and CDR2 sequences are KGHDR and SFDVKD. CDR3 amino acids: CATSEAGTSALETQYF. In DNA form, the CDR3 reads TGTGCCACCAGTGAGGCCGGGACTAGCGCATTAGAGACCCAGTACTTC.

CDR3 residues: CASSSDPSGIHLPDPYGYTF. The CDR3 DNA follows: TGTGCCAGCAGCTCAGACCCCTCCGGGATACATCTCCCAGATCCCTATGGCTACACCTTC. The genes are TRBV11-3 and TRBJ1-2; D uncertain. V lost 4 bases and J 4 bases, leaving 31 bases between the germline ends. The CDR3 consists of 20 residues. Germline V CDR1 and CDR2: SGHNT, YENEEA.

V usage is TRBV19 and J usage is TRBJ2-7; TRBD2 matches at 16 bases. Germline V lookup: CDR1 LNHDA, CDR2 SQIVND (reference sequence). This CDR3 comprises 16 residues. V trimming: 3 bases; J trimming: 5 bases; junction bases outside the gene matches: 4. CDR3 residues: CASSMGLAGGPDEQYF. In nucleotides, the CDR3 is TGTGCCAGTAGTATGGGACTAGCGGGAGGGCCGGACGAGCAGTACTTC.